The T cell receptor (beta chain) described here comes from a study of T cell responses to AZD1222 COVID-19 vaccine. Trimming removed 3 bases from V and 3 bases from J; junction bases left unmatched: 16. The CDR3 is 18 residues long. From germline, CDR1 is MDHEN and CDR2 SYDVKM. The protocol was immunoSEQ multiplex PCR, while the TCRdb copy is restricted to in-frame clones and leaves out a portion. The sample contains 170,000 or so clones, 90% of which appear only once. This clone occurred once. As yet, its antigen is unknown. The study's findings and limits: Nearly half of spike-specific TCRs reportedly target unmutated variant regions.

The V gene is TRBV28, the J gene TRBJ2-7; TRBD1 matches at 8 bases. The sample in question was peripheral blood, obtained on day 0 of AZD1222 vaccination. This TCR derives from an adult in good health. Here the CDR3 reads CASSFWVVRDRKIYEQYF. In DNA form, the CDR3 reads TGTGCCAGCAGTTTCTGGGTTGTTCGGGACAGGAAGATCTACGAGCAGTACTTC.